The 29 T cell receptor beta chains listed next were all sequenced from one sample in a study of breast tumors, draining lymph nodes, adjacent tissues. MiXCR, applied by TCRdb to the multiplex PCR reads, yields one record per CDR3 protein. The repertoire has some 250,000 distinct CDR3 sequences, less than 35% of them found once; the top ten carry approximately 3.3%. Samples came from axillary lymph nodes draining the breast cancer. Sequencing was done on a sample of axillary lymph node tissue. Receptor source: a female donor with breast cancer. Some clones in this sample may be carry-over from other donors' samples.

This clonotype was seen many times. This sequence joins TRBV19 and TRBJ1-3, with D perhaps TRBD1 (5 bases). With 5 bases removed from V and 5 bases from J, the gap between germline ends came to 13 bases. The CDR3 has 14 residues. Germline V gene lookup returns CDR1 LNHDA and CDR2 SQIVND (reference sequence). CDR3 nucleotide sequence: TGTGCCAGTAGTCCCGACAGATTAAGAAACACCATATATTTT. Residues: CASSPDRLRNTIYF. Using reference TRBV19 and TRBJ1-3 for the parts outside the CDR3, the full variable domain is DGGITQSPKYLFRKEGQNVTLSCEQNLNHDAMYWYRQDPGQGLRLIYYSQIVNDFQKGDIAEGYSVSREKKESFPLTVTSAQKNPTAFYLCASSPDRLRNTIYFGEGSWLTVV.

At least ten counts were recorded for this clonotype. The rearrangement joins TRBV14 to TRBJ1-6, with D possibly TRBD1 on 6 matching bases. Germline values: CDR1 SGHDN, CDR2 FVKESK. The length of the CDR3 is 18 residues. The germline V and J ends were trimmed by 10 bases and 0 bases, with 22 bases remaining between them. This CDR3 reads CATKELDRQSSYNSPLHF. CDR3 bases: TGTGCCACCAAGGAGCTTGACAGGCAAAGCTCCTATAATTCACCCCTCCACTTT.

This clonotype was seen ten or more times. The chain employs TRBV27 and TRBJ1-6; no clear D. This CDR3 comprises 14 residues. Trimming stripped 6 bases from V and 4 bases from J, with 10 bases between. Germline V CDR1 and CDR2: MNHEY, SMNVEV (reference sequence). CDR3 in amino acids: CASRRRTYNSPLHF. Here the CDR3 DNA reads TGTGCCAGCAGACGGAGGACTTATAATTCACCCCTCCACTTT.

In its sample, this clonotype was seen many times. The genes are TRBV11-2 and TRBJ2-2, with no clear D. Trimming removed 5 bases at V and 7 bases at J, with 14 bases between. The CDR3 loop spans 14 amino acids. The germline CDR1 and CDR2 sequences are SGHAT and FQNNGV. This chain's CDR3 is CASSLRESSGELFF. The DNA of the CDR3 is TGTGCCAGCAGCCTCCGAGAATCCAGCGGGGAGCTGTTTTTT.

This clonotype was recorded many times. The V gene is TRBV7-3, the J gene TRBJ1-6, with no clear D. The V gene's germline CDR1 is SGHTA and CDR2 FQGTGA. This CDR3 has 14 amino acids. V lost 3 bases to trimming and J lost 4 bases, with 7 bases between them. DNA of the CDR3: TGTGCCAGCAGCTTTAAGGGTTATAATTCACCCCTCCACTTT. It specifies CASSFKGYNSPLHF.

In its sample, this clonotype was seen many times. The gene calls are TRBV18 and TRBJ1-6, with 8 bases that match TRBD1. The CDR3 spans 16 residues. Germline-derived CDR1 and CDR2 are KGHSH and LQKENI. With V trimmed by 1 base and J by 10 bases, 9 bases remained unmatched. DNA of the CDR3: TGTGCCAGCTCACCACAGGCTGGACAGGGCAAATCACCCCTCCACTTT. Translating it yields CASSPQAGQGKSPLHF.

The sample holds many counts of this clonotype. The chain couples TRBV24-1 to TRBJ2-7; D unclear. CDR3 length: 13 amino acids. Germline V CDR1 and CDR2: KGHDR, SFDVKD. V was trimmed by 3 bases and J by 3 bases, leaving 8 bases between them. The CDR3 loop reads CATSDPQHYEQYF. CDR3 nucleotides: TGTGCCACCAGTGATCCCCAACACTACGAGCAGTACTTC.

The genes are TRBV7-9 and TRBJ1-5, with 9 bases matching TRBD1. The CDR3 sequence is 19 residues long. V was pared by 5 bases and J by 0 bases, with 14 bases of the junction left unmatched. Germline-derived CDR1 and CDR2 are SEHNR and FQNEAQ (reference sequence). CDR3 in amino acids: CASSRRTGVKPDSNQPQHF. For the CDR3, the DNA is TGTGCCAGCAGCCGAAGGACAGGGGTGAAACCAGATAGCAATCAGCCCCAGCATTTT.

For this clonotype: It may be a read error: a sequence one base away is much more abundant. The chain links TRBV6-5 to TRBJ1-4; no clear D gene. The CDR3 runs 14 residues. Germline values: CDR1 MNHEY, CDR2 SVGAGI. V was shortened by 6 bases and J by 3 bases, with 11 bases between the two germline ends. CDR3 in amino acids: CASRRTVANEKLFF. DNA for the CDR3: TGTGCCAGCAGACGGACCGTGGCTAATGAAAAACTGTTTTTT.

This rearrangement joins TRBV2 to TRBJ2-1; 14 nucleotides line up with TRBD2. Germline CDR1 and CDR2: SNHLY and FYNNEI. The CDR3 extends over 16 amino acids. V shed 4 bases and J 8 bases; nucleotides not matched to a gene: 7. The CDR3 bases are TGTGCCAGCAGTGGGACTAGCGGGAGGATTGGGGATGAGCAGTTCTTC. Residues: CASSGTSGRIGDEQFF. Full variable domain (outside the CDR3, taken from reference TRBV2 and TRBJ2-1): EPEVTQTPSHQVTQMGQEVILRCVPISNHLYFYWYRQILGQKVEFLVSFYNNEISEKSEIFDDQFSVERPDGSNFTLKIRSTKLEDSAMYFCASSGTSGRIGDEQFFGPGTRLTVL.

This chain joins TRBV6-5 and TRBJ2-1, with D possibly matching TRBD1 (5 bases). V lost 5 bases and J 1 base, leaving 12 bases between the germline ends. This CDR3 contains 15 residues. Germline lookup yields CDR1 MNHEY and CDR2 SVGAGI. The CDR3 coding sequence is TGTGCCAGCAGTCCAGGGTTACAGTCCTACAATGAGCAGTTCTTC. It is translated as CASSPGLQSYNEQFF.

This clonotype was observed at least ten times. The rearrangement joins TRBV5-8 to TRBJ2-5; weak D call: TRBD1 (5 bases). The CDR3 spans 15 residues. V lost 4 bases, J lost 3 bases, and 16 bases lay in between. The germline gives CDR1 SGHTS, CDR2 YDEGEE. The CDR3 bases are TGTGCCAGCAGCGTAGAGTTGACAGTCAAAGAGACCCAGTACTTC. Encoded protein: CASSVELTVKETQYF.

This clonotype showed up many times. The chain couples TRBV7-6 to TRBJ1-2, with D perhaps TRBD1 (5 bases). Trimming shortened V by 1 base and J by 5 bases, and 8 bases separated the two germline ends. This CDR3 spans 13 amino acids. Germline loops: CDR1 SGHVS, CDR2 FNYEAQ. This CDR3 is CASSLEAGYGYTF. The CDR3 nucleotides are TGTGCCAGCAGCTTAGAGGCAGGGTATGGCTACACCTTC.

As concerns this clonotype: Germline is not matched at one junction end, which may reflect a read error. The chain employs TRBV7-3 and TRBJ2-3; 9 bases are a match to TRBD1. Per the germline V gene, CDR1 is SGHTA and CDR2 is FQGTGA. This CDR3 comprises 17 residues. CDR3 DNA: TGTGCCAGCGGCTTAGTAGGGGGAGGGACAGGGAGGTACGAGCAGTATTTT. It yields the protein CASGLVGGGTGRYEQYF.

In this sample, this clonotype turned up a few times. V usage is TRBV18 and J usage is TRBJ2-1, with 7 bases matching TRBD2. CDR3 length equals 16 residues. The V segment lost 3 bases and the J segment 8 bases; nucleotides outside the gene matches: 13. Germline V CDR1 and CDR2: KGHSH, LQKENI. The CDR3 loop is CASSPPYGLESDEQFF. The CDR3 coding sequence is TGTGCCAGCTCACCGCCATATGGACTAGAGTCTGATGAGCAGTTCTTC. The full variable domain, rest sourced from reference TRBV18 and TRBJ2-1, is NAGVMQNPRHLVRRRGQEARLRCSPMKGHSHVYWYRQLPEEGLKFMVYLQKENIIDESGMPKERFSAEFPKEGPSILRIQQVVRGDSAAYFCASSPPYGLESDEQFFGPGTRLTVL.

The J gene is TRBJ1-4, the V gene TRBV20-1, with D perhaps TRBD1 (6 bases). The CDR3 runs 16 residues. Germline CDR1 DFQATT, CDR2 SNEGSKA (reference sequence). Trimming left V 6 bases short and J 6 bases short, with 23 bases between. For the CDR3, the DNA is TGCAGTGCCCCGATTACTGAAAAGGGGGGTGATGAAAAACTGTTTTTT. Its translation: CSAPITEKGGDEKLFF.

This clonotype was counted ten times or more. The V and J genes are TRBV29-1 and TRBJ2-1; no clear D gene. The CDR3 spans 17 residues. V gave up 0 bases and J gave up 6 bases, with 21 bases separating them. Per germline, CDR1 SQVTM and CDR2 ANQGSEA. CDR3 residues: CSVEDNFIEGNLNEQFF. The CDR3 DNA reads TGCAGCGTTGAAGATAACTTTATAGAAGGAAACCTCAATGAGCAGTTCTTC.

The rearrangement joins TRBV10-3 to TRBJ1-6; no definite D call. The V gene's germline CDR1 is ENHRY and CDR2 SYGVKD. This CDR3 is built from 15 residues. V lost 5 bases and J lost 0, with 8 bases in between. The CDR3 loop reads CAISQERSYNSPLHF. The CDR3 DNA is TGTGCCATCAGTCAGGAGCGCTCCTATAATTCACCCCTCCACTTT.

This clonotype appeared many times. This sequence joins TRBV7-6 and TRBJ2-5; D perhaps matches TRBD1 (6 bases). The germline gives CDR1 SGHVS, CDR2 FNYEAQ. The CDR3 runs to 15 residues. The V end was cut by 1 base, the J end by 5 bases, with 14 bases between. CDR3 protein: CASSLETGRSETQYF. The DNA for the CDR3 is TGTGCCAGCAGCTTAGAAACAGGGCGAAGTGAGACCCAGTACTTC.

This clonotype turned up a few times. The rearrangement joins TRBV6-6 to TRBJ2-7; 10 bases agree with TRBD1. Germline values: CDR1 MNHNY, CDR2 SVGAGI (reference sequence). The CDR3 is 18 amino acids. Trimming removed 6 bases from V and 1 base from J; junction bases left unmatched: 15. The chain's CDR3 is CASRHSRTGGRSSYEQYF. In DNA form, the CDR3 reads TGTGCCAGCAGACACTCCCGGACAGGGGGACGAAGTTCCTACGAGCAGTACTTC.

This clonotype was seen repeatedly, ten times or more. V is TRBV7-9 and J is TRBJ2-1; the D is unclear. Germline assignment: CDR1 SEHNR and CDR2 FQNEAQ (reference sequence). With 1 base removed from V and 6 bases from J, the gap between germline ends came to 7 bases. CDR3 length: 13 residues. This chain's CDR3 is CASSLGTPNEQFF. Written as DNA, the CDR3 is TGTGCCAGCAGCTTAGGGACGCCCAATGAGCAGTTCTTC.

As for this clonotype: A single base separates this from a much larger clone, so it may be a read error. V gene TRBV4-1 combines with J gene TRBJ2-7, with 8 bases that match TRBD2. The germline gives CDR1 MGHRA, CDR2 YSYEKL. The CDR3 spans 17 residues. The V and J ends lost 0 bases and 2 bases, in that order; junction bases with no gene match: 9. CDR3 region: CASSQDVRTSRPYEQYF. The CDR3 DNA reads TGCGCCAGCAGCCAAGATGTCAGGACTAGCCGCCCCTACGAGCAGTACTTC.

V and J are TRBV27 and TRBJ1-2; 11 bases match TRBD1. With 0 bases clipped from V and 3 bases from J, the junction kept 3 bases outside the gene matches. The CDR3 runs to 16 residues. From germline, CDR1 is MNHEY and CDR2 SMNVEV (reference sequence). In DNA form, the CDR3 reads TGTGCCAGCAGTTTATCGGGGACAGGGGGTCACTATGGCTACACCTTC. Its protein product is CASSLSGTGGHYGYTF.

This clonotype was found a few times. The V and J genes are TRBV13 and TRBJ2-7, with D possibly TRBD2 on 5 matching bases. Germline assignment: CDR1 PRHDT and CDR2 FYEKMQ (reference sequence). The CDR3 is 12 residues long. V lost 4 bases and J 4 bases, leaving 8 bases between the germline ends. The CDR3 DNA is TGTGCCAGCAGCTCCGGACTTTACGAGCAGTACTTC. It translates to CASSSGLYEQYF.

This clonotype was observed many times. The V call is TRBV7-2, the J call TRBJ2-5, with 10 bases fitting TRBD2. V shed 2 bases and J 6 bases; nucleotides not matched to a gene: 9. The germline V gene encodes CDR1 SGHTA and CDR2 FQGNSA. This CDR3 spans 16 amino acids. CDR3 nucleotide sequence: TGTGCCAGCAGCTTAACCCTAGCGGGAGTTGAGAAGACCCAGTACTTC. It specifies CASSLTLAGVEKTQYF.

This chain connects TRBV5-5 to TRBJ2-2; D tentatively reads TRBD1 or TRBD2 (7 bases each). The CDR3 contains 16 residues. Germline V gene lookup returns CDR1 SGHKS and CDR2 YYEKEE (reference sequence). V was cut by 3 bases and J by 7 bases, with 19 bases left in between. The CDR3, as DNA: TGTGCCAGCAGCTCCCTTGGCGGGAGACAGGGCGGGGAGCTGTTTTTT. Translated, it gives CASSSLGGRQGGELFF.

The V call is TRBV18, the J call TRBJ2-3, with 10 bases aligning to TRBD2. CDR1 is KGHSH and CDR2 is LQKENI in the germline V gene. The junction had 6 bases not matched to a gene; V was cut back by 4 bases and J by 5 bases. The CDR3 totals 15 residues. The CDR3 protein is CASSLLAGEGDTQYF. In DNA, the CDR3 is TGTGCCAGCTCACTTCTAGCGGGAGAGGGAGATACGCAGTATTTT.

The count of this clonotype is one. V and J are TRBV29-1 and TRBJ2-3, with 14 bases lining up with TRBD2. This CDR3 contains 14 residues. Germline V lookup: CDR1 SQVTM, CDR2 ANQGSEA. Trimming took 8 bases from V and 1 from J; bases not matched to a gene: 2. Written as DNA, the CDR3 is TGCAGCTCGGGACTAGCGGGGGGCACAGATACGCAGTATTTT. It translates to CSSGLAGGTDTQYF.

On this clonotype: The DNA is omitted, as the CDR3 cannot be located on it reliably, and the CDR3 follows TCRdb's listing. V gene TRBV7-9 combines with J gene TRBJ2-7; the D call of TRBD2 is as the table states it, not checked on the DNA. CDR1 is SEHNR and CDR2 is FQNEAQ in the germline V gene (reference sequence). The CDR3 contains 17 residues when both ends are counted. CDR3 amino acids: CASSFYICSARYYEQYF.